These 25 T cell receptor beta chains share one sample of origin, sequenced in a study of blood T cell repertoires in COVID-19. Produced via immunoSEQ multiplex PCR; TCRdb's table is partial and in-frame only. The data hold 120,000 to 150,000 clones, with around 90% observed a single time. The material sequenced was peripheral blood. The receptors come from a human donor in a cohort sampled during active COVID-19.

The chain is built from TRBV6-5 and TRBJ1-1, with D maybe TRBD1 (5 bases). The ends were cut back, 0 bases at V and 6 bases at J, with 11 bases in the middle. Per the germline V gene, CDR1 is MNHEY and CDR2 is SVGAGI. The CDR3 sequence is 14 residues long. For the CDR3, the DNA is TGTGCCAGCAGTTACTCGGGACTTTCCGCTGAAGCTTTCTTT. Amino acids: CASSYSGLSAEAFF.

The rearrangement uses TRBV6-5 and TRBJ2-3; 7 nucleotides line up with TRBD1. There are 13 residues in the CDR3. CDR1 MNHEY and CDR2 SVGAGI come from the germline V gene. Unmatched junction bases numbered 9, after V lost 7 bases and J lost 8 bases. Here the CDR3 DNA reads TGTGCCAGCACCCAAGGGGGCGCGGGTACGCAGTATTTT. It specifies CASTQGGAGTQYF.

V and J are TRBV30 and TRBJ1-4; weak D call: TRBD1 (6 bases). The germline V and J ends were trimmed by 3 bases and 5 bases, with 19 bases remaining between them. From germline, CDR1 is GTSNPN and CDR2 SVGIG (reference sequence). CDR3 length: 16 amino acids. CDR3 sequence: CAWRKFGQQSNEKLFF. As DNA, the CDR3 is TGTGCCTGGAGGAAGTTTGGACAGCAGTCAAATGAAAAACTGTTTTTT.

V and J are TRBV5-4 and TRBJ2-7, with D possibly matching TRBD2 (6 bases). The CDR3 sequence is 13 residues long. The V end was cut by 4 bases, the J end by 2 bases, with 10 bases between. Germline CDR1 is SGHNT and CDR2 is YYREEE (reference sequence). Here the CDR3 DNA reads TGTGCCAGCAGCCCGGGGGACCCCTACGAGCAGTACTTC. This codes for CASSPGDPYEQYF.

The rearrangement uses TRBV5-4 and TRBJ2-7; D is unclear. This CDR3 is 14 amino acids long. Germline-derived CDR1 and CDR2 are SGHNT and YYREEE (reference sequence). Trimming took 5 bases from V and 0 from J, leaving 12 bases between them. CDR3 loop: CASRPLQSSYEQYF. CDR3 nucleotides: TGTGCCAGCAGACCATTACAGAGCTCCTACGAGCAGTACTTC.

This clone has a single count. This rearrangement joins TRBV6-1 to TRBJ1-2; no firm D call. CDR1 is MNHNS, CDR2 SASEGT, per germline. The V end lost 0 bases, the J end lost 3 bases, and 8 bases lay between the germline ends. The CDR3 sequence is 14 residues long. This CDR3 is CASSEATRDYGYTF. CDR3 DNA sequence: TGTGCCAGCAGTGAAGCAACCCGGGACTATGGCTACACCTTC.

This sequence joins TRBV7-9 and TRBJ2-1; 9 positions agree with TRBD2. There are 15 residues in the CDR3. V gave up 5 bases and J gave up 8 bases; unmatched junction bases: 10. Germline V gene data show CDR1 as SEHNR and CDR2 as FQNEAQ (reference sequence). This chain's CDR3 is CASSPAGGPFYEQFF. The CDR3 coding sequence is TGTGCCAGCAGCCCGGCGGGGGGGCCTTTTTATGAGCAGTTCTTC. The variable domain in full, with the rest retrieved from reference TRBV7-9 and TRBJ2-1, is DTGVSQNPRHKITKRGQNVTFRCDPISEHNRLYWYRQTLGQGPEFLTYFQNEAQLEKSRLLSDRFSAERPKGSFSTLEIQRTEQGDSAMYLCASSPAGGPFYEQFFGPGTRLTVL.

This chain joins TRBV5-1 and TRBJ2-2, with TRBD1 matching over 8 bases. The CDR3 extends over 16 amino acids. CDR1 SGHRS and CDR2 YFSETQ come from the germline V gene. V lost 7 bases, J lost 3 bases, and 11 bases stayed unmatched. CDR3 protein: CASAPRTGTYTGELFF. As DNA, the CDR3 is TGCGCCAGCGCCCCCCGGACAGGGACATACACCGGGGAGCTGTTTTTT. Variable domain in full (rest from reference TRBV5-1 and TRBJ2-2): KAGVTQTPRYLIKTRGQQVTLSCSPISGHRSVSWYQQTPGQGLQFLFEYFSETQRNKGNFPGRFSGRQFSNSRSEMNVSTLELGDSALYLCASAPRTGTYTGELFFGEGSRLTVL.

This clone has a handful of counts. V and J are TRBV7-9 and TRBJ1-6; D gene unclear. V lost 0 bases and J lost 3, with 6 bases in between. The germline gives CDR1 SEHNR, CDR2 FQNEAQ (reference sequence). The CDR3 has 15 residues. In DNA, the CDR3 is TGTGCCAGCAGCTTAGCGTCACACTATAATTCACCCCTCCACTTT. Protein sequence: CASSLASHYNSPLHF. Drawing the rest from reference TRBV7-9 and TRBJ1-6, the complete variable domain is DTGVSQNPRHKITKRGQNVTFRCDPISEHNRLYWYRQTLGQGPEFLTYFQNEAQLEKSRLLSDRFSAERPKGSFSTLEIQRTEQGDSAMYLCASSLASHYNSPLHFGNGTRLTVT.

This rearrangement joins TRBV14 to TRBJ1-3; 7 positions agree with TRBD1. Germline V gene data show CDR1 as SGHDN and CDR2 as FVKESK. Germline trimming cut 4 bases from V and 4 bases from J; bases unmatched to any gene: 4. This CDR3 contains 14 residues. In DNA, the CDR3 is TGTGCCAGCAGCCGCGACAGGGTCGGAAACACCATATATTTT. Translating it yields CASSRDRVGNTIYF.

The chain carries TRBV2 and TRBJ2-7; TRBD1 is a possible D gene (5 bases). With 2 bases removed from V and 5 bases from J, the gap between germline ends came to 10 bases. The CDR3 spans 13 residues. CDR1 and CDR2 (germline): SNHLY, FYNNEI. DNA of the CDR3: TGTGCCAGCAGTGAACCCAGGGCCCACGAGCAGTACTTC. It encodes CASSEPRAHEQYF.

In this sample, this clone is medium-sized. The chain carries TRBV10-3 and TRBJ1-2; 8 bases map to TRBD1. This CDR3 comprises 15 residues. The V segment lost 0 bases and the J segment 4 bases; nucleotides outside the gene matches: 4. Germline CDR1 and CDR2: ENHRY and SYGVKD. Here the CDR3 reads CAISESGTGGYGYTF. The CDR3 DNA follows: TGTGCCATCAGTGAGTCGGGTACAGGGGGCTATGGCTACACCTTC.

CDR3 loop: CASSLGGSSYNEQFF. Here the CDR3 DNA reads TGCGCCAGCAGCTTGGGCGGGAGCTCCTACAATGAGCAGTTCTTC. The chain links TRBV5-1 to TRBJ2-1, with 7 positions matching TRBD2. Germline loops: CDR1 SGHRS, CDR2 YFSETQ. This CDR3 is built from 15 residues. V dropped 0 bases and J dropped 0; count of bases not matched to a gene: 0. The full variable domain, rest sourced from reference TRBV5-1 and TRBJ2-1, is KAGVTQTPRYLIKTRGQQVTLSCSPISGHRSVSWYQQTPGQGLQFLFEYFSETQRNKGNFPGRFSGRQFSNSRSEMNVSTLELGDSALYLCASSLGGSSYNEQFFGPGTRLTVL.

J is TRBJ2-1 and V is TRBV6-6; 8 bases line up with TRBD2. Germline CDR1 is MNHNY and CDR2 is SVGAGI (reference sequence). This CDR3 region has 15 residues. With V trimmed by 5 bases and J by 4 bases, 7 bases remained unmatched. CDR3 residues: CASSLAGGGYNEQFF. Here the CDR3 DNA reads TGTGCCAGCAGTCTTGCCGGGGGGGGGTACAATGAGCAGTTCTTC.

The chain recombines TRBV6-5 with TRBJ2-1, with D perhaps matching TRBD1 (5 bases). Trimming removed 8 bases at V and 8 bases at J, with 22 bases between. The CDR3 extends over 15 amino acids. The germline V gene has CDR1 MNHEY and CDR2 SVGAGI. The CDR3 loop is CASGQTWVGRHEQFF. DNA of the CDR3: TGTGCCAGCGGGCAGACTTGGGTGGGGCGGCATGAGCAGTTCTTC.

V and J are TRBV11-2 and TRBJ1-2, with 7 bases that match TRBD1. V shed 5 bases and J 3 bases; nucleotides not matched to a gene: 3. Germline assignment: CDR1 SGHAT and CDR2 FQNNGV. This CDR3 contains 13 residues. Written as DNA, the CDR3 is TGTGCCAGCAGCCGAGGGGGCCACTATGGCTACACCTTC. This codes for CASSRGGHYGYTF.

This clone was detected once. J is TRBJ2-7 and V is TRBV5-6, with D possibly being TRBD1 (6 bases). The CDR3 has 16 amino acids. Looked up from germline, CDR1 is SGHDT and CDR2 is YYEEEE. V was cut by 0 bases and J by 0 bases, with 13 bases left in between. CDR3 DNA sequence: TGTGCCAGCAGCTTGGCCTTCGAACAGGGCTCCTACGAGCAGTACTTC. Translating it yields CASSLAFEQGSYEQYF.

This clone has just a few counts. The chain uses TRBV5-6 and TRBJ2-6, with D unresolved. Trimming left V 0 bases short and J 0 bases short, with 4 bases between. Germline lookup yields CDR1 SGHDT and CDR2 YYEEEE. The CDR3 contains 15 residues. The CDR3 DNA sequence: TGTGCCAGCAGCTTGGGGGCCTCTGGGGCCAACGTCCTGACTTTC. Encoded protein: CASSLGASGANVLTF. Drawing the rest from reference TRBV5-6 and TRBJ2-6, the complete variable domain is DAGVTQSPTHLIKTRGQQVTLRCSPKSGHDTVSWYQQALGQGPQFIFQYYEEEERQRGNFPDRFSGHQFPNYSSELNVNALLLGDSALYLCASSLGASGANVLTFGAGSRLTVL.

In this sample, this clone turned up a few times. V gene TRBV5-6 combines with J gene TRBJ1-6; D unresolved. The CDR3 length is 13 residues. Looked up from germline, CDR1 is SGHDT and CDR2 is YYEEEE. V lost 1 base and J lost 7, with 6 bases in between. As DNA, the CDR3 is TGTGCCAGCAGCTTGTTTAGCAATTCACCCCTCCACTTT. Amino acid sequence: CASSLFSNSPLHF.

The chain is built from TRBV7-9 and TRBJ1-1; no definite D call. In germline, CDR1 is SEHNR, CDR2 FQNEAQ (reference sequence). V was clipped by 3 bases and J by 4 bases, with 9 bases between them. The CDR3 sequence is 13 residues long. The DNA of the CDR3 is TGTGCCAGCAGCTTCAGCCTAGCCACTGAAGCTTTCTTT. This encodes CASSFSLATEAFF.

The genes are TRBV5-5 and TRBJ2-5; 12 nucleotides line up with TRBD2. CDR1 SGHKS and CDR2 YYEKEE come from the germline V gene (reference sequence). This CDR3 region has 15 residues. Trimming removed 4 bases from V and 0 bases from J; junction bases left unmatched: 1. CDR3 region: CASSRTSGDQETQYF. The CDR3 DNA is TGTGCCAGCAGCCGGACTAGCGGGGACCAAGAGACCCAGTACTTC. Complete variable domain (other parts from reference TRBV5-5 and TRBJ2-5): DAGVTQSPTHLIKTRGQQVTLRCSPISGHKSVSWYQQVLGQGPQFIFQYYEKEERGRGNFPDRFSARQFPNYSSELNVNALLLGDSALYLCASSRTSGDQETQYFGPGTRLLVL.

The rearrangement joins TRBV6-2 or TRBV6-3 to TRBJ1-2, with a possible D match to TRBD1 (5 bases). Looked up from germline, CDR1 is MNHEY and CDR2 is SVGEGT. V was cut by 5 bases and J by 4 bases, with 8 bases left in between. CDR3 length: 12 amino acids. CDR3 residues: CASSGARYGYTF. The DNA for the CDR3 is TGTGCCAGCAGTGGGGCCCGCTATGGCTACACCTTC.

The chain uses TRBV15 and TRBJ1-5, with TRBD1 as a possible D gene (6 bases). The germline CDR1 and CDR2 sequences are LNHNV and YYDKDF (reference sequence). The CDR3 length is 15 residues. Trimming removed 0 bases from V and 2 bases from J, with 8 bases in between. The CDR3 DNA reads TGTGCCACCAGCAGAGAACAGGGTGGCAATCAGCCCCAGCATTTT. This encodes CATSREQGGNQPQHF. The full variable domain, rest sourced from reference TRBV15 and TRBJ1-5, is DAMVIQNPRYQVTQFGKPVTLSCSQTLNHNVMYWYQQKSSQAPKLLFHYYDKDFNNEADTPDNFQSRRPNTSFCFLDIRSPGLGDTAMYLCATSREQGGNQPQHFGDGTRLSIL.

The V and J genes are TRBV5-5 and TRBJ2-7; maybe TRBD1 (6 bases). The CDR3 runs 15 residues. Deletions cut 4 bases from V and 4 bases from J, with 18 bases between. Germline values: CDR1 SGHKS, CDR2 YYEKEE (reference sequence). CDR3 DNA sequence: TGTGCCAGCAGCCTTCAACCGGGACACCTATACGAGCAGTACTTC. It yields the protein CASSLQPGHLYEQYF.

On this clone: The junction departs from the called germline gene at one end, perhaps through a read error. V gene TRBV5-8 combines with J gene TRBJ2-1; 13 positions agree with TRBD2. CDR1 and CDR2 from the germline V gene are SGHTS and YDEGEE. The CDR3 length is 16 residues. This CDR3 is CASNLIGTSGVYEQFF. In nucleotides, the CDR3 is TGTGCCAGCAACTTGATCGGGACTAGCGGGGTATATGAGCAGTTCTTC.